This T cell receptor beta chain stems from a study of shared clonotypes between healthy human individuals. Whole-study findings and limits: Exclusively blood specimens were collected; tissue repertoires likely differ.

TCRdb keeps only in-frame clones here, not all; method: immunoSEQ multiplex PCR. The sample has around 550,000 clones, roughly 95% seen once. In the case of this clone: The antigen is not known.

V lost 5 bases and J lost 4; bases outside the gene matches: 16. The germline gives CDR1 SEHNR, CDR2 FQNEAQ (reference sequence). The CDR3 spans 18 residues. The chain combines TRBV7-9 with TRBJ2-1; the match to TRBD2 covers 8 bases. The receptor was derived from a woman in her thirties in good health. The sample consisted of naive CD4+ T cells sorted from blood. Subset specified: CD45RA+ positively selected. CDR3 in amino acids: CASSGLREEAETYNEQFF. Here the CDR3 DNA reads TGTGCCAGCAGCGGACTGCGGGAGGAAGCCGAAACATACAATGAGCAGTTCTTC.